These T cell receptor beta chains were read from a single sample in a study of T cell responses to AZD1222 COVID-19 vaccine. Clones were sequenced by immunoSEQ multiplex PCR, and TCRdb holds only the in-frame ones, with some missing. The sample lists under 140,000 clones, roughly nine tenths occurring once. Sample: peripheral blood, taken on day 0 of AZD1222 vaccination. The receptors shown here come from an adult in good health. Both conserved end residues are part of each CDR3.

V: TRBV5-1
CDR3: CASSYGSSWTGANVLTF

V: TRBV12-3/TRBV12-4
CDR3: CASSWDLYYEQYF

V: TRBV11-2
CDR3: CASSAGRDREASYEQYF

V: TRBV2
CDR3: CASTEGLRGTGQPQHF

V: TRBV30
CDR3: CAWSVLLIGYTF

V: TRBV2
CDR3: CASRRSGGAYNEQFF

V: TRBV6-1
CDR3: CASSELSGNTEAFF

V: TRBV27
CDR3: CASSSGQGAQEQFF

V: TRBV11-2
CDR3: CASSLSFAGADGYTF

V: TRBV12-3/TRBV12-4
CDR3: CASRSGGWYEQYF

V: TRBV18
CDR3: CASSPAGLYNQPQHF

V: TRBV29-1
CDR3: CSVEVTGAGGYTF

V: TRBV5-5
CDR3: CASSLGGNDSPLHF

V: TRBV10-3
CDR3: CAISGEGLGNQPQHF

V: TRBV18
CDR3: CASSPYAGEAFF

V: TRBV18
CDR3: CASSPMGQGNEKLFF

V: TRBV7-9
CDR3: CASSSQGAGTEAFF

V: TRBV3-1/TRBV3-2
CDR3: CASSQDGTSGRADEQFF

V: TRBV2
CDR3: CASRGEFNTEAFF

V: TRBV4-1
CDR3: CASSQGLQGAWGSNQPQHF

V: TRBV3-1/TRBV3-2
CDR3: CASSQGSAGATQYF

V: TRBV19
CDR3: CASSQSGGLQETQYF

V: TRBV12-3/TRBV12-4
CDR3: CASSPNRKGQAFF

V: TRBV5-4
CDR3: CASSSARSETQYF

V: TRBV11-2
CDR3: CASSLAGGPNQPQHF

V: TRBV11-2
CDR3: CASSYEGGRNQPQHF

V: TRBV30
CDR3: CARSVTFGNTEAFF

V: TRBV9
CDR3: CASSLYPNTIYF

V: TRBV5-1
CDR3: CASSLKKLDSERDSGNTIYF

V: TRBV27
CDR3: CASSSAGAAGEQYF

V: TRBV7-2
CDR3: CASSLAAGSGGAIEQFF

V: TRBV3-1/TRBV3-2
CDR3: CASSQPTGTGGLNTEAFF

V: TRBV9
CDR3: CASSVAGTANSPLHF

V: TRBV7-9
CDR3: CASSSTYNQPQHF

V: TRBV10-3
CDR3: CAIRGTGRGYTF

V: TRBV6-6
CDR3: CASSTAQGAAMGEQFF

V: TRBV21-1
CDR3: CASLGTVDNSPLHF

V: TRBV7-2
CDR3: CASSFNPTGVQGGYTF

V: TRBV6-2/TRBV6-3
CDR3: CASSYSGGYRTYEQYF

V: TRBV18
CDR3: CASSPGFIQPQHF

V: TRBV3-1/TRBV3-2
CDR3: CASSLGGNTGELFF

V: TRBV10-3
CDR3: CAISESVLSAEGNTIYF

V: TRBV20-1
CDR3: CSASLAGGTGELFF

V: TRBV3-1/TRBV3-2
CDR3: CASSQEPTGALYGYTF

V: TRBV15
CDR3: CATSRDGETGPQHF

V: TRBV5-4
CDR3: CASSVGTGGSYEQYF

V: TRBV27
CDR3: CASSLYPESGELFF

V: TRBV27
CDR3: CASSFVRNTEAFF

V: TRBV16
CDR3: CASSQRNMNTEAFF

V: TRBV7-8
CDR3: CASSLGSGADGYTF

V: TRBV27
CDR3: CASSVPGRNTEAFF

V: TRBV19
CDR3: CASSIARGEKGANVLTF

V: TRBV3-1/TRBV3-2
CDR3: CASSLPGQGGYGYTF

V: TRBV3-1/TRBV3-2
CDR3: CASSHFDRDKNIQYF